The TCR beta chain under discussion was sequenced for a study of T cell changes during pregnancy in multiple sclerosis. Germline loops: CDR1 MDHEN, CDR2 SYDVKM. V was shortened by 4 bases and J by 4 bases, with 12 bases between the two germline ends. The CDR3 totals 14 residues. Sequenced by immunoSEQ multiplex PCR; TCRdb stores in-frame clones only, minus some. Counted here are some 80,000 clones, approximately 93% occurring once; the ten biggest clones make up roughly 2.5%. The sequenced sample was peripheral blood, obtained in the first trimester of pregnancy. The genes are TRBV28 and TRBJ2-3, with D tentatively TRBD2 (5 bases). The sequence derives from a female donor with multiple sclerosis, enrolled in a pregnancy study. For the CDR3, the DNA is TGTGCCAGCAGTTACGATAGCGTCGCAGATACGCAGTATTTT. This translates into CASSYDSVADTQYF.